Each of the 4 T cell receptor beta chains below was sequenced from the same sample in a study of graft-versus-host responses after intestinal transplantation. The protocol was immunoSEQ multiplex PCR, while the TCRdb copy is restricted to in-frame clones and leaves out a portion. Here the sample spans 9,900 or so clones, approximately 88% being singletons. Sequenced material: PBMCs, taken approximately 240 days after intestinal transplant. These receptors all stem from a human patient who received an intestinal transplant, so some T cells may come from the graft donor.

This clone was recorded a few times. The rearrangement joins TRBV28 to TRBJ2-7, with 8 bases fitting TRBD2. The CDR3 runs to 18 residues. Germline assignment: CDR1 MDHEN and CDR2 SYDVKM. The J segment lost 4 bases and the V segment lost 2 bases, leaving 16 bases of the junction unmatched. For the CDR3, the DNA is TGTGCCAGCAGTTTACCGTCCTTTAGCGGGGCTAGGTTGTACGAGCAGTACTTC. It specifies CASSLPSFSGARLYEQYF.

J is TRBJ2-1 and V is TRBV9; 11 bases align to TRBD2. The CDR3 consists of 16 residues. Germline loops: CDR1 SGDLS, CDR2 YYNGEE. With 3 bases clipped from V and 5 bases from J, the junction kept 7 bases outside the gene matches. The CDR3 DNA reads as TGTGCCAGCAGCGGGCCTCTAGCGGGAGGCAACAATGAGCAGTTCTTC. It specifies CASSGPLAGGNNEQFF.

This rearrangement joins TRBV27 to TRBJ2-1; TRBD2 matches at 12 bases. V trimming: 5 bases; J trimming: 8 bases; junction bases outside the gene matches: 7. Germline V CDR1 and CDR2: MNHEY, SMNVEV (reference sequence). This CDR3 has 15 amino acids. The CDR3 DNA sequence: TGTGCCAGCAGTCGGACTAGCGGGACTTGGGATGAGCAGTTCTTC. Amino acid sequence: CASSRTSGTWDEQFF.

J is TRBJ2-5 and V is TRBV19, with a weak D call TRBD1 (6 bases). Trimming stripped 1 base from V and 1 base from J, with 10 bases between. The CDR3 totals 15 residues. CDR1 is LNHDA, CDR2 SQIVND, per germline (reference sequence). CDR3 in amino acids: CASSIGTARQETQYF. Written as DNA, the CDR3 is TGTGCCAGTAGTATAGGGACAGCTCGCCAAGAGACCCAGTACTTC.